This T cell receptor (beta chain) was identified during a study of T cell responses to AZD1222 COVID-19 vaccine. The CDR3 length is 13 residues. Germline V gives CDR1 SGHNT, CDR2 YYREEE (reference sequence). The J segment lost 15 bases and the V segment lost 3 bases, leaving 10 bases of the junction unmatched. TCRdb keeps only in-frame clones here, not all; method: immunoSEQ multiplex PCR. This table has approximately 120,000 clones, 93% appearing once. The chain links TRBV5-4 to TRBJ2-4; 9 positions match TRBD1. The receptor was derived from an adult in good health. The source material was peripheral blood, sampled on day 0 of AZD1222 vaccination. The CDR3, as DNA: TGTGCCAGCAGCTCGGACAGGGGCCCTTTAAGGTACTTC. It codes for CASSSDRGPLRYF.